This T cell receptor beta chain was captured in a study of identical twins. TCRdb reprocessed the 5' RACE reads via MiXCR and lists one record per CDR3 protein. The sample lists around 1.7 million distinct CDR3 sequences, around 29% occurring once. Turning to this clonotype: Being one base from a much bigger clone, this may be a read error.

The V gene's germline CDR1 is SGHDN and CDR2 FVKESK. This CDR3 contains 12 residues. The sample comprised cord blood. This chain joins TRBV14 and TRBJ1-4; no clear D. This TCR was sampled from a newborn girl in good health. CDR3 loop: CARSQNNEKLFF. For the CDR3, the DNA is TGTGCCCGCAGCCAGAATAATGAAAAACTGTTTTTT.